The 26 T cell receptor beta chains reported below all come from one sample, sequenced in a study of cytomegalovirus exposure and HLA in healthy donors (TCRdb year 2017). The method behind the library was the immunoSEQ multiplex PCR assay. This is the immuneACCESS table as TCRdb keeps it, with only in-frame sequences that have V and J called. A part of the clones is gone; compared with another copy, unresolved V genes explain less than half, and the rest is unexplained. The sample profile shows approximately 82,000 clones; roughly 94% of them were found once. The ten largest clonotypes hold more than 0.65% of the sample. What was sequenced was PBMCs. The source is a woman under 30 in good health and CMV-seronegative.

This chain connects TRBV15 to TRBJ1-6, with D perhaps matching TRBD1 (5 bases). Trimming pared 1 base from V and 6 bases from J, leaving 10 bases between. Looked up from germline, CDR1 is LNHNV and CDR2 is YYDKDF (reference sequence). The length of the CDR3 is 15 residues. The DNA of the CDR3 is TGTGCCACCAGCAGAGGTCCAGGGCCTAATTCACCCCTCCACTTT. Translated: CATSRGPGPNSPLHF.

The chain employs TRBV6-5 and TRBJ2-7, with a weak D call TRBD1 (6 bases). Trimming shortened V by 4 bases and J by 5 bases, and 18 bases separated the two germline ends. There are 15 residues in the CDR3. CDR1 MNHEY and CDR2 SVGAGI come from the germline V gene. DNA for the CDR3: TGTGCCAGCAGTTTTACCCCGGACAGCGGAGACGAGCAGTACTTC. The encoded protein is CASSFTPDSGDEQYF.

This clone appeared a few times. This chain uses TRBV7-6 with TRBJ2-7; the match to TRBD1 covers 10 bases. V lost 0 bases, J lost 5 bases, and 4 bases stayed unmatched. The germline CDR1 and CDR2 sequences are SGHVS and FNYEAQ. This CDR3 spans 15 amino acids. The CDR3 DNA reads TGTGCCAGCAGCTTAGCCGGGACAGGGGTGGACGAGCAGTACTTC. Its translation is CASSLAGTGVDEQYF.

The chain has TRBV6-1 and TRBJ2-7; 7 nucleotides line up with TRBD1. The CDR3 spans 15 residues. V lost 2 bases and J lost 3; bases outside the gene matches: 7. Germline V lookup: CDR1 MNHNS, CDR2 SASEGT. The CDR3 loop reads CASSEFPGQYYEQYF. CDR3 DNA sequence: TGTGCCAGCAGTGAATTCCCGGGACAGTACTACGAGCAGTACTTC.

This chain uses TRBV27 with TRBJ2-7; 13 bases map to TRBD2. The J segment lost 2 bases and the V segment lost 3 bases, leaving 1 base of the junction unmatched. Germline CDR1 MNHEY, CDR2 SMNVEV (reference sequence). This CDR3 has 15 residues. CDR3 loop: CASSFGTSGAYEQYF. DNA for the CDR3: TGTGCCAGCAGTTTCGGGACTAGCGGGGCCTACGAGCAGTACTTC.

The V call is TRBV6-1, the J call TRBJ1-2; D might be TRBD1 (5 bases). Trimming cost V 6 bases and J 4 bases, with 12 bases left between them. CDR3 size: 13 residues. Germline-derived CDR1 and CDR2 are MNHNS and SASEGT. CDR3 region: CASSRVARYGYTF. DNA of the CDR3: TGTGCCAGCAGCAGGGTGGCCCGCTATGGCTACACCTTC.

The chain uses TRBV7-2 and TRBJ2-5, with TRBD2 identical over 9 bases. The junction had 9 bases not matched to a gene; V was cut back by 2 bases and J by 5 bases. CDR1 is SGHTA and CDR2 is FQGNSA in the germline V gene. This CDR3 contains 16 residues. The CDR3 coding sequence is TGTGCCAGCAGCTTAAAGATGCGGGGGGGCGGGGAGACCCAGTACTTC. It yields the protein CASSLKMRGGGETQYF.

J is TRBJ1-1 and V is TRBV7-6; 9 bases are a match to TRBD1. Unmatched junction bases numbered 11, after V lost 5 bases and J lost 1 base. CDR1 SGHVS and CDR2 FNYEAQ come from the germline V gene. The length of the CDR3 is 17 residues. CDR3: CASSPRGQGFKNTEAFF. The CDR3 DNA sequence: TGTGCCAGCAGCCCCCGGGGACAGGGTTTTAAGAACACTGAAGCTTTCTTT.

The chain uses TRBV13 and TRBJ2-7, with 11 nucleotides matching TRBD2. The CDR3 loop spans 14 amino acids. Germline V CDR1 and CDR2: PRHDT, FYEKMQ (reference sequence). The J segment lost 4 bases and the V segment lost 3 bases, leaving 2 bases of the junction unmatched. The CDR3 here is CASSFRLAGYEQYF. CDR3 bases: TGTGCCAGCAGCTTCCGACTAGCGGGGTACGAGCAGTACTTC. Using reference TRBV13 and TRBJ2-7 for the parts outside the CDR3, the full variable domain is AAGVIQSPRHLIKEKRETATLKCYPIPRHDTVYWYQQGPGQDPQFLISFYEKMQSDKGSIPDRFSAQQFSDYHSELNMSSLELGDSALYFCASSFRLAGYEQYFGPGTRLTVT.

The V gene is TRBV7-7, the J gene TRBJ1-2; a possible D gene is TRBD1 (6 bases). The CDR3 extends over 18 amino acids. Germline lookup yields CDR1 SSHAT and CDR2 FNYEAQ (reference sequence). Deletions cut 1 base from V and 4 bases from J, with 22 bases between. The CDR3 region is CASSLVFSGGGRAYGYTF. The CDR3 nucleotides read TGTGCCAGCAGCTTAGTATTCTCCGGGGGGGGCAGGGCCTATGGCTACACCTTC.

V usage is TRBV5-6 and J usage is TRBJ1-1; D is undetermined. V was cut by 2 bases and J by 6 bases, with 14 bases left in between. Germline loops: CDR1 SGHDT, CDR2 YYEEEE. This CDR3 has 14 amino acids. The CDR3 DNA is TGTGCCAGCAGCTTCCGGGTCGGGGTCGCTGAAGCTTTCTTT. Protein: CASSFRVGVAEAFF.

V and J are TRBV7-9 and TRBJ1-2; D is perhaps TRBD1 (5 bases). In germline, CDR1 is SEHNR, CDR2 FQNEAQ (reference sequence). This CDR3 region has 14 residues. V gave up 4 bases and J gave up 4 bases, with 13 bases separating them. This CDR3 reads CASSSPGAFYGYTF. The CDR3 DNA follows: TGTGCCAGCAGCTCCCCTGGGGCGTTCTATGGCTACACCTTC. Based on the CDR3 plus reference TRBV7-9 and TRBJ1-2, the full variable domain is DTGVSQNPRHKITKRGQNVTFRCDPISEHNRLYWYRQTLGQGPEFLTYFQNEAQLEKSRLLSDRFSAERPKGSFSTLEIQRTEQGDSAMYLCASSSPGAFYGYTFGSGTRLTVV.

The CDR3 spells CASSVGTSFTSYEQYF. The CDR3 DNA is TGTGCCAGCAGCGTAGGAACTAGCTTTACCTCCTACGAGCAGTACTTC. This rearrangement joins TRBV9 to TRBJ2-7, with D possibly being TRBD2 (6 bases). V lost 0 bases and J 0 bases, leaving 13 bases between the germline ends. The CDR3 consists of 16 residues. Per the germline V gene, CDR1 is SGDLS and CDR2 is YYNGEE.

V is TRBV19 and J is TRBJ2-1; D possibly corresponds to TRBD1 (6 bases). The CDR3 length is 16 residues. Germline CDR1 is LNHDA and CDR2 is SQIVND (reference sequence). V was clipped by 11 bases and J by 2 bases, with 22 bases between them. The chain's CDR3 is CASQKATGRAYNEQFF. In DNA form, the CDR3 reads TGTGCCTCCCAGAAGGCAACAGGGCGCGCCTACAATGAGCAGTTCTTC.

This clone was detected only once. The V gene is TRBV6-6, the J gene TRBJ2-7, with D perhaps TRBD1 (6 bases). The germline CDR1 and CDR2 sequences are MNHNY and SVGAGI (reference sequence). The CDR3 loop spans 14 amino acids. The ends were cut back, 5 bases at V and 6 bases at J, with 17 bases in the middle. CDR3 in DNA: TGTGCCAGCAGTCCACCGGGACACGGTCCCGAGCAGTACTTC. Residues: CASSPPGHGPEQYF.

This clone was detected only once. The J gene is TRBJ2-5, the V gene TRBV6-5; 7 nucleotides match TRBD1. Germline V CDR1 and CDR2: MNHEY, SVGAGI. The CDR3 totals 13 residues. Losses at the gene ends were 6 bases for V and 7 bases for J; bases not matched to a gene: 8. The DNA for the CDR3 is TGTGCCAGCAGATACACAGGGGCGGGGACCCAGTACTTC. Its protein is CASRYTGAGTQYF.

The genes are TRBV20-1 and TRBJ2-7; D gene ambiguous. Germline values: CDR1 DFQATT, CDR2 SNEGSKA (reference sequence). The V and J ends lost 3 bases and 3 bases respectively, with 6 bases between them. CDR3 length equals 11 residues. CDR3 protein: CSASSSYEQYF. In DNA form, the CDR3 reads TGCAGTGCTAGTAGTAGCTACGAGCAGTACTTC.

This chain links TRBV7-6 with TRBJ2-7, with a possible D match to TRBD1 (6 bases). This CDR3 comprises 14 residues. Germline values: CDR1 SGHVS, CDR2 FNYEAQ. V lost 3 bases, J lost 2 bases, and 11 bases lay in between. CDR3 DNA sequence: TGTGCCAGCAGCTTGGGGGCGGTAGCCTACGAGCAGTACTTC. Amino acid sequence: CASSLGAVAYEQYF.

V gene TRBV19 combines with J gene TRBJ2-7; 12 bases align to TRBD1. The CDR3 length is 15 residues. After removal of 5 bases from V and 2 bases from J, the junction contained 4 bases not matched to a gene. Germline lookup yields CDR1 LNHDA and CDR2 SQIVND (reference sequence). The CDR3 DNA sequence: TGTGCCAGTAGTCCCCGGGACAGGGGGCCCTACGAGCAGTACTTC. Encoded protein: CASSPRDRGPYEQYF.

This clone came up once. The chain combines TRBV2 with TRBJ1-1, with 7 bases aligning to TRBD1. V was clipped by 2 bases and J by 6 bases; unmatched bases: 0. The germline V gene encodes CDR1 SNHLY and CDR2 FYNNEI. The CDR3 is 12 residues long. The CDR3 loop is CASSEQGAEAFF. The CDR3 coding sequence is TGTGCCAGCAGTGAACAGGGGGCTGAAGCTTTCTTT. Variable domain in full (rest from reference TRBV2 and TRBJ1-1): EPEVTQTPSHQVTQMGQEVILRCVPISNHLYFYWYRQILGQKVEFLVSFYNNEISEKSEIFDDQFSVERPDGSNFTLKIRSTKLEDSAMYFCASSEQGAEAFFGQGTRLTVV.

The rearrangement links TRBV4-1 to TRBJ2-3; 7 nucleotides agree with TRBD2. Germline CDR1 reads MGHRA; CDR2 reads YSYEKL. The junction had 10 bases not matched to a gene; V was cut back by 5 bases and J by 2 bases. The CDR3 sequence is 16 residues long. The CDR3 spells CASSAFGSGSTDTQYF. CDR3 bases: TGCGCCAGCAGCGCCTTCGGTAGCGGGTCCACAGATACGCAGTATTTT.

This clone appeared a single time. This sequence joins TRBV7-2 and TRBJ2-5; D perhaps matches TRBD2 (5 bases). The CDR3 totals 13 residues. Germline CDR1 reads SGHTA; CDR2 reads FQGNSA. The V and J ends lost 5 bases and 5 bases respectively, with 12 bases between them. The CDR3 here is CASSPTIIETQYF. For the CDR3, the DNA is TGTGCCAGCAGCCCGACTATAATCGAGACCCAGTACTTC.

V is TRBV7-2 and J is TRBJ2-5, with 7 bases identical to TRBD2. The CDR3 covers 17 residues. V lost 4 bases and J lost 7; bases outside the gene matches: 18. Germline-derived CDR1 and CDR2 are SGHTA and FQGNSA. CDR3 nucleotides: TGTGCCAGCAGCTGGGGGGTTGCAGCGGGACCACCCAGGACCCAGTACTTC. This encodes CASSWGVAAGPPRTQYF.

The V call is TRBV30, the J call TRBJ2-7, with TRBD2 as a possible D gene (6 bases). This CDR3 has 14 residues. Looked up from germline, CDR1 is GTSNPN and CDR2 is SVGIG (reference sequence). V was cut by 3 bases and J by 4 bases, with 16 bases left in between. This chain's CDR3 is CAWRDGGRVYEQYF. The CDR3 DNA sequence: TGTGCCTGGAGGGACGGGGGACGGGTATACGAGCAGTACTTC.

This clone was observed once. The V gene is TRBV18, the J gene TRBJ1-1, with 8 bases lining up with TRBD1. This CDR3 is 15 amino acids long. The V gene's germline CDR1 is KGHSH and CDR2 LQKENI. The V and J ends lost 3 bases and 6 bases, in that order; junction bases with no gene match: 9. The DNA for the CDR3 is TGTGCCAGCTCACCTCCTGCAGGGGGCAGGGCTGAAGCTTTCTTT. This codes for CASSPPAGGRAEAFF. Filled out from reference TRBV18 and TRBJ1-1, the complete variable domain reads NAGVMQNPRHLVRRRGQEARLRCSPMKGHSHVYWYRQLPEEGLKFMVYLQKENIIDESGMPKERFSAEFPKEGPSILRIQQVVRGDSAAYFCASSPPAGGRAEAFFGQGTRLTVV.

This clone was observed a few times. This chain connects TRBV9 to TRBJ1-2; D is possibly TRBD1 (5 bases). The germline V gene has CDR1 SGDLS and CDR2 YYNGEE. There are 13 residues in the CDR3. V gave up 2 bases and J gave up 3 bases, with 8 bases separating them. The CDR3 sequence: CASSVGGDYGYTF. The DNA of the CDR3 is TGTGCCAGCAGCGTGGGAGGGGACTATGGCTACACCTTC.